Presented here are 20 T cell receptor beta chains from one specimen sequenced in a study of blood T cell repertoires in COVID-19. The table came from immunoSEQ multiplex PCR; TCRdb's copy has only in-frame clones and leaves some out. The sample holds fewer than 400,000 clones, more than 75% seen once. The sequenced material came from PBMCs or T cells enriched from blood (not recorded which). Receptors were obtained from a woman between 50 and 59 years old who had recovered from COVID-19.

This clone turned up a few times. The chain links TRBV4-3 to TRBJ2-1; 11 positions match TRBD2. The CDR3 has 20 amino acids. Losses at the gene ends were 0 bases for V and 6 bases for J; bases not matched to a gene: 16. The germline CDR1 and CDR2 sequences are LGHNA and YSLEER. CDR3 bases: TGCGCCAGCAGCCAAGATCTATATAGCGGGGGGGTGAACCGGGTCAATGAGCAGTTCTTC. Amino acids: CASSQDLYSGGVNRVNEQFF.

Here the CDR3 reads CASKGGDGYTF. The CDR3 DNA reads as TGTGCCAGCAAAGGGGGCGATGGCTACACCTTC. The V and J genes are TRBV28 and TRBJ1-2; 7 positions match TRBD1. CDR1 is MDHEN, CDR2 SYDVKM, per germline. Trimming removed 7 bases from V and 6 bases from J; junction bases left unmatched: 2. This CDR3 is 11 amino acids long.

The chain is built from TRBV12-3 or TRBV12-4 and TRBJ1-5, with D unclear. V was cut by 3 bases and J by 3 bases, with 3 bases left in between. The CDR3 length is 12 residues. The DNA for the CDR3 is TGTGCCAGCAGTTTCTACAATCAGCCCCAGCATTTT. Protein product: CASSFYNQPQHF.

The chain links TRBV28 to TRBJ1-5, with D maybe TRBD1 (5 bases). Deletions cut 6 bases from V and 3 bases from J, with 18 bases between. Germline V gene data show CDR1 as MDHEN and CDR2 as SYDVKM. This CDR3 spans 16 amino acids. The CDR3 DNA is TGTGCCAGCAGCCAATGGGGGGATGGGCACAATCAGCCCCAGCATTTT. It codes for CASSQWGDGHNQPQHF.

This chain links TRBV2 with TRBJ1-6; D not resolved. This CDR3 comprises 17 residues. Trimming shortened V by 7 bases and J by 0 bases, and 16 bases separated the two germline ends. The germline V gene encodes CDR1 SNHLY and CDR2 FYNNEI. The CDR3 protein is CASKAERLSSYNSPLHF. Here the CDR3 DNA reads TGTGCCAGCAAGGCGGAGCGGCTGAGCTCCTATAATTCACCCCTCCACTTT.

The CDR3 is CASSSQTGRGNTIYF. CDR3 nucleotides: TGCGCCAGCAGCTCCCAGACAGGGCGCGGAAACACCATATATTTT. J is TRBJ1-3 and V is TRBV5-1; the match to TRBD1 covers 7 bases. V trimming: 3 bases; J trimming: 4 bases; junction bases outside the gene matches: 7. Germline CDR1 reads SGHRS; CDR2 reads YFSETQ. The CDR3 extends over 15 amino acids.

The J gene is TRBJ1-3, the V gene TRBV10-3, with 7 bases matching TRBD1. The trim removed 10 bases at V and 1 base at J, leaving 7 bases unmatched. This CDR3 contains 14 residues. CDR1 is ENHRY and CDR2 is SYGVKD in the germline V gene. The CDR3 reads CASKPQGSGNTIYF. Written as DNA, the CDR3 is TGTGCCAGCAAACCACAGGGGTCTGGAAACACCATATATTTT.

The rearrangement links TRBV7-9 to TRBJ2-2; the match to TRBD1 covers 7 bases. The CDR3 sequence is 14 residues long. Germline V gene data show CDR1 as SEHNR and CDR2 as FQNEAQ (reference sequence). Trimming cost V 7 bases and J 5 bases; bases outside gene matches: 7. This CDR3 is CASTGDSSTGELFF. The CDR3 coding sequence is TGTGCCAGCACCGGGGACAGCTCAACCGGGGAGCTGTTTTTT.

This chain links TRBV30 with TRBJ2-1; a possible D gene is TRBD1 (6 bases). Trimming removed 4 bases from V and 12 bases from J, with 25 bases in between. The CDR3 totals 15 residues. CDR1 and CDR2 from the germline V gene are GTSNPN and SVGIG (reference sequence). The CDR3 region is CAWNGGHQTGGGQFF. The CDR3 nucleotides read TGTGCCTGGAACGGAGGCCATCAGACAGGAGGAGGGCAGTTCTTC.

In its sample, this clone was seen a few times. CDR3 loop: CASSLERGGGQPQHF. The DNA for the CDR3 is TGTGCCAGCAGCTTAGAAAGGGGTGGAGGGCAGCCCCAGCATTTT. This chain joins TRBV11-2 and TRBJ1-5; tentative D call: TRBD1 (5 bases). Trimming took off 0 bases at V and 7 bases at J, with 13 bases between the two ends. In germline, CDR1 is SGHAT, CDR2 FQNNGV. CDR3 length: 15 amino acids.

CDR3 residues: CASRIRELHEQYF. In DNA, the CDR3 is TGTGCCAGCAGGATCAGGGAACTCCACGAGCAGTACTTC. V and J are TRBV6-5 and TRBJ2-7, with D perhaps matching TRBD1 (5 bases). The CDR3 covers 13 residues. CDR1 is MNHEY, CDR2 SVGAGI, per germline. The germline V and J ends were trimmed by 6 bases and 5 bases, with 14 bases remaining between them.

The rearrangement links TRBV20-1 to TRBJ2-1, with a weak D call TRBD1 (5 bases). Germline CDR1 is DFQATT and CDR2 is SNEGSKA (reference sequence). This CDR3 has 15 residues. Trimming took 3 bases from V and 2 from J, leaving 14 bases between them. The CDR3 DNA reads as TGCAGTGCTAGTAACAGGAGAACCACCTACAATGAGCAGTTCTTC. As protein: CSASNRRTTYNEQFF.

CDR3 nucleotide sequence: TGTGCCAGCAGACCCGGGACAGGCTCCTACGAGCAGTACTTC. Its translation: CASRPGTGSYEQYF. The rearrangement links TRBV2 to TRBJ2-7; 8 bases line up with TRBD1. V was pared by 6 bases and J by 0 bases, with 4 bases of the junction left unmatched. The CDR3 runs 14 residues. Germline values: CDR1 SNHLY, CDR2 FYNNEI.

The V gene is TRBV19, the J gene TRBJ2-7; TRBD1 matches 8 bases. This CDR3 has 15 residues. Germline V gene lookup returns CDR1 LNHDA and CDR2 SQIVND (reference sequence). With 5 bases clipped from V and 4 bases from J, the junction kept 10 bases outside the gene matches. This CDR3 reads CASSLRQGRRYEQYF. The CDR3 DNA reads as TGTGCCAGTAGTCTACGACAGGGGCGTCGTTACGAGCAGTACTTC.

This clone has at least ten counts. This rearrangement joins TRBV19 to TRBJ1-5; 8 bases fit TRBD1. This CDR3 region has 15 residues. Germline V gene data show CDR1 as LNHDA and CDR2 as SQIVND (reference sequence). The V and J ends lost 5 bases and 2 bases, in that order; junction bases with no gene match: 5. The CDR3 here is CASSSIQGGNQPQHF. CDR3 nucleotide sequence: TGTGCCAGTAGTTCCATACAGGGGGGCAATCAGCCCCAGCATTTT.

The chain recombines TRBV12-3 or TRBV12-4 with TRBJ1-3; D not certain. Trimming pared 5 bases from V and 1 base from J, leaving 6 bases between. This CDR3 is 13 amino acids long. The CDR3 sequence: CASSRLSGNTIYF. The CDR3 DNA follows: TGTGCCAGCAGTCGCCTATCTGGAAACACCATATATTTT.

For this clone: At one end the junction does not follow the germline gene, possibly because of a read error. The chain uses TRBV12-3 or TRBV12-4 and TRBJ1-1; the D is unclear. This CDR3 comprises 11 residues. CDR3 protein: CASSLPEDRLF. The CDR3 nucleotides read TGTGCCAGCAGTTTACCGGAGGACCGGCTCTTT.

In nucleotides, the CDR3 is TGCGCCAGCAGCTTGGGTGACCGGCGGGTCGAGACCCAGTACTTC. This encodes CASSLGDRRVETQYF. V is TRBV5-1 and J is TRBJ2-5; tentatively, D is TRBD2 (5 bases). This CDR3 spans 15 amino acids. Trimming shortened V by 0 bases and J by 5 bases, and 14 bases separated the two germline ends. The germline V gene encodes CDR1 SGHRS and CDR2 YFSETQ.

The rearrangement uses TRBV30 and TRBJ1-2; TRBD1 aligns across 7 bases. Trimming removed 5 bases from V and 7 bases from J; junction bases left unmatched: 4. CDR1 and CDR2 from the germline V gene are GTSNPN and SVGIG (reference sequence). The CDR3 has 11 amino acids. CDR3 nucleotide sequence: TGTGCCTGGTCTACAGGGGCTGGCTACACCTTC. Residues: CAWSTGAGYTF.

This clone appeared a single time. The gene calls are TRBV7-9 and TRBJ1-1; D gene ambiguous. This CDR3 is built from 12 residues. Germline CDR1 and CDR2: SEHNR and FQNEAQ (reference sequence). V was shortened by 2 bases and J by 9 bases, with 10 bases between the two germline ends. CDR3 nucleotide sequence: TGTGCCAGCAGCTTAATTCGGGGTAAAGCTTTCTTT. Translating gives CASSLIRGKAFF.